This entry concerns a single T cell receptor (beta chain). RNA transcripts yielded amplified TCR beta CDR3 regions. When the TCR CDR3 underwent first-round RT-PCR, the HTBI primer set was used. TCRdb reanalysed the multiplex PCR reads using MiXCR and keeps one entry per CDR3 protein. The sample has hundreds of thousands of distinct CDR3 sequences; just under 20% are singletons. This sample is part of a study of T cells in Graves' hyperthyroidism and ophthalmopathy. The germline V gene encodes CDR1 SGHTA and CDR2 FQGTGA. CDR3 size: 17 residues. Trimming cost V 4 bases and J 2 bases; bases outside gene matches: 6.

This rearrangement joins TRBV7-3 to TRBJ2-5, with 14 bases fitting TRBD2. The sample taken for sequencing was blood. The sequence was obtained from a man between 35 and 55 years old with Graves' ophthalmopathy. The CDR3 nucleotides are TGTGCCAGCAGCTCCGGGACTAGCGGGGGCAAACAAGAGACCCAGTACTTC. The encoded protein is CASSSGTSGGKQETQYF. Full variable domain (missing parts from reference TRBV7-3 and TRBJ2-5): GAGVSQTPSNKVTEKGKYVELRCDPISGHTALYWYRQSLGQGPEFLIYFQGTGAADDSGLPNDRFFAVRPEGSVSTLKIQRTERGDSAVYLCASSSGTSGGKQETQYFGPGTRLLVL.